This T cell receptor beta chain was documented in a study of low-dose radiotherapy and immunotherapy resistance in tumors. There are 16 residues in the CDR3. Germline V gene lookup returns CDR1 MDHEN and CDR2 SYDVKM. The V gene end was trimmed by 2 bases and the J gene end by 8 bases; junction bases not matched to a gene: 7. Alpha- and beta-chain coverage of first-strand cDNA came from TRAV- and TRBV-specific primers. A roughly 20-cycle PCR with a constant-region primer and V-primer adapter amplified TCRs. One entry per CDR3 protein results from TCRdb running MiXCR on the reads. The sample has approximately 42,000 distinct CDR3 sequences, 25% to 30% seen once; the top ten hold over 9%. Specified time point: after trial treatment. Treatment here: LDRT plus nivolumab, ipilimumab, low-dose cyclophosphamide and aspirin (RACIN trial).

The specimen comprised PBMCs, sampled after low-dose radiotherapy plus immunotherapy. J is TRBJ2-1 and V is TRBV28; 12 positions match TRBD1. The sequence was obtained from a male donor with prostate cancer. The CDR3 here is CASSLPGTGGFYEQFF. The CDR3 DNA reads as TGTGCCAGCAGTTTACCCGGGACAGGGGGCTTCTATGAGCAGTTCTTC.